These 9 T cell receptor beta chains were sequenced from one sample in a study of T cells after yellow fever vaccination. One entry per CDR3 protein results from TCRdb running MiXCR on the 5' RACE reads. The repertoire holds 90,000 to 150,000 distinct CDR3 sequences, roughly 6.8% seen once, with roughly 2.8% in the top ten. The sequencing here drew on CD4+ T cells sorted from PBMCs, taken about 49 days after the first yellow fever vaccination. All receptors derive from a man aged 18 to 30 who received the YFV17D yellow fever vaccine.

V gene TRBV5-1 combines with J gene TRBJ2-3; 9 positions agree with TRBD1. The CDR3 is made up of 15 amino acids. Looked up from germline, CDR1 is SGHRS and CDR2 is YFSETQ. J lost 3 bases, V lost 4 bases, and 6 bases had no gene match. This chain's CDR3 is CASSLGQGKTDTQYF. The CDR3 DNA sequence: TGCGCCAGCAGCCTAGGACAGGGGAAGACAGATACGCAGTATTTT.

This clonotype was observed many times. The chain links TRBV5-1 to TRBJ2-3, with D unclear. The CDR3 is 15 amino acids. CDR1 is SGHRS, CDR2 YFSETQ, per germline. V lost 4 bases, J lost 0 bases, and 12 bases lay in between. The CDR3 coding sequence is TGCGCCAGCAGCCCACGACTGGATAGCACAGATACGCAGTATTTT. Residues: CASSPRLDSTDTQYF.

This clonotype has ten or more counts. J is TRBJ2-7 and V is TRBV7-3; D is perhaps TRBD1 (5 bases). Germline V gene lookup returns CDR1 SGHTA and CDR2 FQGTGA. Trimming removed 5 bases at V and 0 bases at J, with 11 bases between. The CDR3 covers 14 residues. CDR3 DNA: TGTGCCAGCAGCCTTTACAGGAGCTCCTACGAGCAGTACTTC. This gives the protein CASSLYRSSYEQYF.

This clonotype was seen a few times. V and J are TRBV20-1 and TRBJ1-1; 11 bases fit TRBD1. With 6 bases clipped from V and 4 bases from J, the junction kept 10 bases outside the gene matches. Germline CDR1 is DFQATT and CDR2 is SNEGSKA (reference sequence). The length of the CDR3 is 15 residues. In nucleotides, the CDR3 is TGCAGTGCGATGGATCCGGGACAGGGGGGCACTGAAGCTTTCTTT. Protein sequence: CSAMDPGQGGTEAFF.

The table lists this clonotype with many counts. Written as DNA, the CDR3 is TGTGCCAGCAGCCTGGTTAGGAGGTCTGAAGCTTTCTTT. Translation gives CASSLVRRSEAFF. The chain joins TRBV5-8 to TRBJ1-1; D is ambiguous. This CDR3 contains 13 residues. The germline CDR1 and CDR2 sequences are SGHTS and YDEGEE. V was clipped by 4 bases and J by 6 bases, with 13 bases between them.

A remark on this clonotype: A much larger clone sits a single nucleotide away, making a read error possible. V and J are TRBV28 and TRBJ2-7; D gene uncertain. Germline CDR1 reads MDHEN; CDR2 reads SYDVKM. The length of the CDR3 is 13 residues. The V end lost 5 bases, the J end lost 3 bases, and 11 bases lay between the germline ends. The CDR3 DNA follows: TGTGCCAGCAGTCGTCACTCCTACTACGAGCAGTACGTC. Translating gives CASSRHSYYEQYV.

In this sample, this clonotype turned up many times. The rearrangement links TRBV6-1 to TRBJ2-3; tentatively, D is TRBD1 (6 bases). The germline V and J ends were trimmed by 4 bases and 5 bases, with 13 bases remaining between them. Germline CDR1 reads MNHNS; CDR2 reads SASEGT. This CDR3 region has 14 residues. CDR3 sequence: CASSAGALGDTQYF. CDR3 DNA sequence: TGTGCCAGCAGTGCAGGGGCACTGGGAGATACGCAGTATTTT.

This clonotype was seen repeatedly, ten times or more. The V gene is TRBV7-9, the J gene TRBJ1-3; 9 bases are a match to TRBD1. V was pared by 5 bases and J by 4 bases, with 6 bases of the junction left unmatched. The CDR3 is 15 residues long. The germline CDR1 and CDR2 sequences are SEHNR and FQNEAQ (reference sequence). CDR3 sequence (DNA): TGTGCCAGCAGCCAGGGACAGGGAGAAGGAAACACCATATATTTT. It is translated as CASSQGQGEGNTIYF. Full variable domain (outside the CDR3, taken from reference TRBV7-9 and TRBJ1-3): DTGVSQNPRHKITKRGQNVTFRCDPISEHNRLYWYRQTLGQGPEFLTYFQNEAQLEKSRLLSDRFSAERPKGSFSTLEIQRTEQGDSAMYLCASSQGQGEGNTIYFGEGSWLTVV.

This clonotype was recorded at least ten times. The chain links TRBV29-1 to TRBJ2-1, with 7 positions matching TRBD1. From germline, CDR1 is SQVTM and CDR2 ANQGSEA. V was clipped by 1 base and J by 4 bases; unmatched bases: 13. The CDR3 has 17 amino acids. The CDR3 loop reads CSVEGEIGGAGYNEQFF. The DNA of the CDR3 is TGCAGCGTTGAAGGGGAAATAGGGGGCGCCGGTTACAATGAGCAGTTCTTC.